This T cell receptor beta chain was recorded in a study of blood T cell repertoires in COVID-19. Study summary: Researchers got acute and convalescent COVID-19 samples from the United States, Italy and Spain. PBMCs, B-cell-depleted T cells, or T cells were the source of the cDNA or gDNA that made up the material.

V was clipped by 3 bases and J by 8 bases; unmatched bases: 12. Germline CDR1 reads SGHNT; CDR2 reads YYREEE (reference sequence). CDR3 size: 16 residues. Per the authors' pipeline: Reference gene primer amplification yielded estimated nucleated cell counts. Method: immunoSEQ multiplex PCR; TCRdb's copy keeps in-frame clones and lacks some. V, J and clone size derive from that table, while D and trimming were established from the DNA sequence. The data hold under 250,000 clones, with around 84% observed a single time. The receptor comes from a woman under 30 with acute or convalescent COVID-19. Specimen: peripheral blood. The V and J genes are TRBV5-4 and TRBJ1-2; 11 bases map to TRBD1. The CDR3 DNA reads as TGTGCCAGCAGCTCGGGACAGGGGGAACCCCTGGGGGGCTACACCTTC. Its protein is CASSSGQGEPLGGYTF.